These 27 T cell receptor beta chains were all obtained from the same sample, sequenced in a study of molecular identifiers for immune sequencing clone quantification. One entry per CDR3 protein results from TCRdb running MiXCR on the PCR reads. This sample has 53,000 or so distinct CDR3 sequences, with 36% found just once. Sequencing was performed on naive CD8+ T cells from blood, with Jurkat cell RNA spiked in. Noted subset: FACS-sorted CD8+CD4-CCR7+CD45RA+ naive T cells. These receptors came from a human donor in good health. Some libraries in this study had Jurkat cell RNA spiked in.

The table lists this clonotype with a few counts. V usage is TRBV12-3 or TRBV12-4 and J usage is TRBJ2-2; D is possibly TRBD1 (6 bases). With 6 bases removed from V and 4 bases from J, the gap between germline ends came to 12 bases. The CDR3 has 14 amino acids. The CDR3 sequence: CASRYRVATGELFF. CDR3 nucleotides: TGTGCCAGCAGGTACAGGGTAGCCACCGGGGAGCTGTTTTTT.

In DNA, the CDR3 is TGTGCCAGCAGGATTAGCGGGAGCTACGAGCAGTACTTC. Protein: CASRISGSYEQYF. The chain combines TRBV6-5 with TRBJ2-7, with 9 bases aligning to TRBD2. Germline-derived CDR1 and CDR2 are MNHEY and SVGAGI. CDR3 length: 13 amino acids. V was pared by 6 bases and J by 3 bases, with 3 bases of the junction left unmatched.

This clonotype was recorded at least ten times. V is TRBV28 and J is TRBJ1-5, with D unclear. V lost 3 bases and J 5 bases, leaving 5 bases between the germline ends. Germline lookup yields CDR1 MDHEN and CDR2 SYDVKM. The length of the CDR3 is 12 residues. The CDR3 region is CASSLGYQPQHF. CDR3 sequence (DNA): TGTGCCAGCAGTTTGGGGTATCAGCCCCAGCATTTT.

This clonotype was seen ten or more times. The chain employs TRBV7-8 and TRBJ2-3; 7 bases fit TRBD2. The germline V gene has CDR1 SGHVS and CDR2 FQNEAQ. The V and J ends lost 1 base and 1 base, in that order; junction bases with no gene match: 2. The CDR3 contains 15 residues. The CDR3 sequence is CASSLVAGGTDTQYF. CDR3 coding DNA: TGTGCCAGCAGCTTAGTAGCGGGTGGCACAGATACGCAGTATTTT. The complete variable domain, with remaining parts taken from reference TRBV7-8 and TRBJ2-3, reads GAGVSQSPRYKVAKRGQDVALRCDPISGHVSLFWYQQALGQGPEFLTYFQNEAQLDKSGLPSDRFFAERPEGSVSTLKIQRTQQEDSAVYLCASSLVAGGTDTQYFGPGTRLTVL.

Comment on this clonotype: A much larger clone differs from this one at a single base, so this may be a read error. The CDR3 is CVHLTSSYEQYF. Written as DNA, the CDR3 is TGTGTCCACCTGACTAGTTCGTACGAGCAGTACTTC. V and J are TRBV28 and TRBJ2-7, with TRBD2 as a possible D gene (6 bases). The germline gives CDR1 MDHEN, CDR2 SYDVKM. The CDR3 sequence is 12 residues long. Using reference TRBV28 and TRBJ2-7 for the parts outside the CDR3, the full variable domain is DVKVTQSSRYLVKRTGEKVFLECVQDMDHENMFWYRQDPGLGLRLIYFSYDVKMKEKGDIPEGYSVSREKKERFSLILESASTNQTSMYLCVHLTSSYEQYFGPGTRLTVT.

This clonotype was detected a few times. This chain uses TRBV7-3 with TRBJ2-1, with 10 bases fitting TRBD2. CDR3 size: 15 residues. V gave up 5 bases and J gave up 3 bases; unmatched junction bases: 4. Germline values: CDR1 SGHTA, CDR2 FQGTGA. This CDR3 is CASSESSGSYNEQFF. CDR3 bases: TGTGCCAGCAGCGAATCTAGCGGGAGCTACAATGAGCAGTTCTTC.

Points on this clonotype: Since no conserved phenylalanine or tryptophan closes the CDR3, a read error is the likely cause. This chain links TRBV7-9 with TRBJ1-1; no clear D gene. Germline V gives CDR1 SEHNR, CDR2 FQNEAQ (reference sequence). The CDR3 consists of 15 residues. Trimming shortened V by 3 bases and J by 4 bases, and 15 bases separated the two germline ends. CDR3 bases: TGTGCCAGCAGCTTTCCGGAGGATGCCGGCACTGAAGCTTTCCTT. This translates into CASSFPEDAGTEAFL.

Turning to this clonotype: This could be a read error, since a much larger clone is one nucleotide away. The V and J genes are TRBV20-1 and TRBJ2-3; D is unresolved. Per the germline V gene, CDR1 is DFQATT and CDR2 is SNEGSKA (reference sequence). The length of the CDR3 is 14 residues. DNA for the CDR3: TGCAGTGCTAGAGGGCACGTTCAAACAGATACGCAGAATTTT. This gives the protein CSARGHVQTDTQNF.

Worth noting for this clonotype: Since no conserved phenylalanine or tryptophan closes the CDR3, a read error is the likely cause. The J gene is TRBJ2-3, the V gene TRBV7-9; D may correspond to TRBD1 or TRBD2 (6 bases each). CDR1 and CDR2 (germline): SEHNR, FQNEAQ (reference sequence). CDR3 length equals 16 residues. V lost 5 bases, J lost 4 bases, and 19 bases lay in between. The CDR3 DNA sequence: TGTGCCAGCAGCATAGGAACCGGGGGCGGCGCAGATACGCAGTATTAT. Its translation is CASSIGTGGGADTQYY.

This clonotype has ten or more counts. J is TRBJ1-1 and V is TRBV5-6; unclear D gene. This CDR3 contains 16 residues. V was clipped by 1 base and J by 4 bases, with 17 bases between them. The germline gives CDR1 SGHDT, CDR2 YYEEEE. The CDR3 coding sequence is TGTGCCAGCAGCTTGCTATCTCAACTCGGGTCCACTGAAGCTTTCTTT. It is translated as CASSLLSQLGSTEAFF.

This chain links TRBV12-3 or TRBV12-4 with TRBJ2-3, with 7 bases aligning to TRBD2. CDR3 length equals 15 residues. V shed 4 bases, J shed 4 bases, and the junction held 8 bases outside the gene matches. Here the CDR3 reads CASSYAMRESDTQYF. The DNA for the CDR3 is TGTGCCAGCAGTTATGCTATGCGGGAGTCAGATACGCAGTATTTT.

This clonotype appeared a few times. The gene calls are TRBV3-1 and TRBJ2-1; TRBD2 is a possible D gene (5 bases). This CDR3 contains 13 residues. Germline CDR1 and CDR2: LGHDT and YNNKEL (reference sequence). V was pared by 1 base and J by 5 bases, with 6 bases between. The CDR3, as DNA: TGTGCCAGCAGCCAAGGACTACACAATGAGCAGTTCTTC. This sequence encodes CASSQGLHNEQFF.

CDR3 in amino acids: CSAQTGAEQYF. As DNA, the CDR3 is TGCAGCGCCCAAACAGGGGCCGAGCAGTACTTC. The chain uses TRBV29-1 and TRBJ2-7, with 7 positions matching TRBD1. The V segment lost 7 bases and the J segment 6 bases; nucleotides outside the gene matches: 6. CDR1 SQVTM and CDR2 ANQGSEA come from the germline V gene. This CDR3 is 11 amino acids long.

The count of this clonotype is one. The chain is built from TRBV12-3 or TRBV12-4 and TRBJ2-1, with a possible D match to TRBD2 (6 bases). The CDR3 consists of 14 residues. Trimming cost V 5 bases and J 8 bases, with 16 bases left between them. The CDR3 DNA sequence: TGTGCCAGCAGTCCCCCCCCGGGGGACGATGAGCAGTTCTTC. Translation gives CASSPPPGDDEQFF.

This chain links TRBV27 with TRBJ2-7; D is undetermined. CDR1 MNHEY and CDR2 SMNVEV come from the germline V gene (reference sequence). Trimming removed 5 bases at V and 2 bases at J, with 19 bases between. This CDR3 is built from 16 residues. The CDR3 protein is CASSPADILNAYEQYF. The CDR3 nucleotides are TGTGCCAGCAGTCCGGCAGACATCTTGAATGCCTACGAGCAGTACTTC.

This clonotype came up many times. V is TRBV11-2 and J is TRBJ2-1, with 12 bases aligning to TRBD2. CDR1 and CDR2 (germline): SGHAT, FQNNGV. The CDR3 runs to 15 residues. Trimming removed 5 bases from V and 9 bases from J; junction bases left unmatched: 8. CDR3 in DNA: TGTGCCAGCAGCGTGACTAGCGGGAGACTGCGTGAGCAGTTCTTC. Translated, it gives CASSVTSGRLREQFF.

This clonotype was seen a handful of times. This chain links TRBV4-3 with TRBJ2-4; D call uncertain. Trimming took off 3 bases at V and 1 base at J, with 22 bases between the two ends. Germline CDR1 reads LGHNA; CDR2 reads YSLEER. The CDR3 has 19 residues. This CDR3 reads CASSQDSSGGLWAKNIQYF. CDR3 bases: TGCGCCAGCAGCCAGGATTCCTCGGGCGGTCTATGGGCCAAAAACATTCAGTACTTC.

The rearrangement joins TRBV7-3 to TRBJ2-3; TRBD2 matches 12 bases. The germline V gene has CDR1 SGHTA and CDR2 FQGTGA. This CDR3 has 16 residues. V trimming: 4 bases; J trimming: 1 base; junction bases outside the gene matches: 3. CDR3 in amino acids: CASSSSGRAGTDTQYF. DNA for the CDR3: TGTGCCAGCAGCTCTAGCGGGAGGGCCGGCACAGATACGCAGTATTTT.

This chain joins TRBV27 and TRBJ2-3, with 7 bases that match TRBD1. The germline V gene encodes CDR1 MNHEY and CDR2 SMNVEV (reference sequence). The CDR3 loop spans 15 amino acids. The junction had 7 bases not matched to a gene; V was cut back by 6 bases and J by 1 base. The CDR3 region has the DNA TGTGCCAGCAGATTCGACAGGGATTGCACAGATACGCAGTATTTT. Protein product: CASRFDRDCTDTQYF.

The chain is built from TRBV20-1 and TRBJ2-7; 8 bases align to TRBD2. Per germline, CDR1 DFQATT and CDR2 SNEGSKA (reference sequence). The CDR3 is made up of 14 amino acids. The ends lost 6 bases at V and 4 bases at J; junction bases unmatched: 11. DNA for the CDR3: TGCAGTGCAGTGGCAGCGGGAGAGTGGTACGAGCAGTACTTC. It yields the protein CSAVAAGEWYEQYF.

This clonotype was recorded at least ten times. This chain links TRBV13 with TRBJ1-1; 8 bases match TRBD1. With V trimmed by 4 bases and J by 1 base, 5 bases remained unmatched. The CDR3 has 15 residues. In germline, CDR1 is PRHDT, CDR2 FYEKMQ (reference sequence). DNA for the CDR3: TGTGCCAGCAGCTACAGGGGGGCCCCGAACACTGAAGCTTTCTTT. This sequence encodes CASSYRGAPNTEAFF. Filled out from reference TRBV13 and TRBJ1-1, the complete variable domain reads AAGVIQSPRHLIKEKRETATLKCYPIPRHDTVYWYQQGPGQDPQFLISFYEKMQSDKGSIPDRFSAQQFSDYHSELNMSSLELGDSALYFCASSYRGAPNTEAFFGQGTRLTVV.

This clonotype was seen only a few times. The gene calls are TRBV4-2 and TRBJ2-2, with 10 bases fitting TRBD2. Germline V gene lookup returns CDR1 LGHNA and CDR2 YNFKEQ. CDR3 length equals 16 residues. The ends lost 1 base at V and 6 bases at J; junction bases unmatched: 5. CDR3 coding DNA: TGTGCCAGCAGCCAAGCGACGGGACTAGCGCCCGGGGAGCTGTTTTTT. Translation: CASSQATGLAPGELFF.

As regards this clonotype: A read error may be the cause here, since a much bigger clone is one base away. The rearrangement links TRBV13 to TRBJ1-1; D is unresolved. The CDR3 has 13 amino acids. Germline values: CDR1 PRHDT, CDR2 FYEKMQ (reference sequence). The V end lost 5 bases, the J end lost 7 bases, and 14 bases lay between the germline ends. This CDR3 reads CASSPRVPGEAFF. The CDR3 bases are TGTGCCAGCAGCCCGAGGGTGCCCGGTGAAGCTTTCTTT.

With regard to this clonotype: Here the CDR3 omits its conserved ending phenylalanine or tryptophan, so a read error is the likely source. The chain has TRBV12-3 or TRBV12-4 and TRBJ2-7, with D possibly TRBD2 on 6 matching bases. V shed 2 bases and J shed 5 bases, with 19 bases lying between them. The CDR3 extends over 16 amino acids. This CDR3 is CASSLTRQAGLNEQYI. DNA for the CDR3: TGTGCCAGCAGTTTAACAAGACAAGCGGGCCTCAACGAGCAGTACATC.

This clonotype was seen at least ten times. V is TRBV6-2 or TRBV6-3 and J is TRBJ2-2; D is ambiguous. Germline V gives CDR1 MNHEY, CDR2 SVGEGT. The CDR3 is made up of 12 amino acids. V was trimmed by 6 bases and J by 3 bases, leaving 5 bases between them. The chain's CDR3 is CASSYDTGELFF. For the CDR3, the DNA is TGTGCCAGCAGCTACGACACCGGGGAGCTGTTTTTT.

Many counts were recorded for this clonotype. V is TRBV2 and J is TRBJ2-5; 11 bases match TRBD2. V was pared by 1 base and J by 5 bases, with 6 bases of the junction left unmatched. This CDR3 has 16 amino acids. Germline CDR1 SNHLY, CDR2 FYNNEI. CDR3 region: CASSEVIAGGPETQYF. CDR3 bases: TGTGCCAGCAGTGAAGTGATAGCGGGAGGGCCCGAGACCCAGTACTTC.

Many counts were recorded for this clonotype. V is TRBV7-9 and J is TRBJ2-7, with 11 positions matching TRBD2. CDR1 and CDR2 (germline): SEHNR, FQNEAQ (reference sequence). The junction had 2 bases not matched to a gene; V was cut back by 3 bases and J by 1 base. This CDR3 comprises 15 residues. This CDR3 reads CASSLASGRSYEQYF. In nucleotides, the CDR3 is TGTGCCAGCAGCTTGGCTAGCGGGAGGTCCTACGAGCAGTACTTC.